The 23 T cell receptor gamma chains below were found in one sample sequenced in a study of γδ T cells in repeated Plasmodium falciparum infection (dated by TCRdb to the early 2020s). Vgamma9/Vdelta2+ and Vdelta2-negative gammadelta T cell populations were flow-sorted from peripheral blood mononuclear cells for bulk TCR repertoire analysis. Library prep was done by multiplex PCR. For sequencing, an Illumina MiSeq was employed. With CATT, TCRdb called clones again from the public reads; duplicate DNA rows were later joined. Counted in this sample were approximately 25,000 gamma-chain clones; over 2.5% of them appeared once. The biggest ten clones account for 30% to 35% of the sample. Sequencing used gamma-delta T cells from blood. These receptors were collected from a pool of human donors (malaria-infected and uninfected, not separated).

A note on this clone: For this DNA, TCRdb reports the protein of a much larger clone, which diverges at residue 9, most likely from a read error; the protein presented here is translated directly from the DNA. V gene TRGV8 was called; the J gene was not. The CDR3 is 11 residues long. CDR1 and CDR2 (germline): VENAVY, YDSYNSRV. The CDR3 spells CATWDRLKRLF. CDR3 sequence (DNA): TGTGCCACCTGGGATAGGCTTAAGAGACTCTTT.

This clone was seen many times. TCRdb's listed protein matches a much larger clone and diverges from this DNA's translation at residue 6, likely through a read error; the protein shown comes from the DNA. The chain combines TRGV9 with TRGJ1 or TRGJ2. The J segment lost 9 bases and the V segment lost 3 bases, leaving 14 bases of the junction unmatched. CDR1 GITISATS and CDR2 ISYDGTV come from the germline V gene (reference sequence). The CDR3 runs 14 residues. CDR3 sequence reads: CALWEMHLGAKKLF. The CDR3 bases are TGTGCCTTGTGGGAGATGCATTTGGGGGCTAAGAAACTCTTT.

To note about this clone: A far larger clone differs by one base, so this is likely a read error. This sample also contains other DNA sequences that code for the same CDR3. The rearrangement uses TRGV9 and TRGJP. TCRdb lists no J gene, so it was determined here by aligning the DNA to germline. CDR3 length: 17 residues. Germline CDR1 is GITISATS and CDR2 is ISYDGTV (reference sequence). CDR3 residues: CALWESPQELGKKIKVF. In DNA, the CDR3 is TGTGCCTTGTGGGAGTCCCCCCAAGAGTTGGGCAAAAAGATCAAGGTATTT.

This clone was seen a handful of times. TCRdb lists the protein of a much larger clone for this DNA, which differs at residue 11, so this is likely a read error; the protein given here is translated from the DNA itself. The V gene corresponds to TRGV9; no J gene was called. The germline V gene encodes CDR1 GITISATS and CDR2 ISYDGTV (reference sequence). CDR3 length: 13 amino acids. The CDR3 DNA sequence: TGTGCCTTGTGGGAGACAACTTATTATAAGGAACTCTTT. This encodes CALWETTYYKELF.

This clone is medium-sized (0.01 to 0.1%) by share. The V gene is TRGV8, the J gene TRGJ1 or TRGJ2. The V gene end was trimmed by 0 bases and the J gene end by 9 bases; junction bases not matched to a gene: 2. The CDR3 extends over 11 amino acids. CDR1 VENAVY and CDR2 YDSYNSRV come from the germline V gene. The CDR3 DNA reads TGTGCCACCTGGGATAGGCTTAAGAAACTCTTT. As protein: CATWDRLKKLF.

Regarding this clone: The mismatch at residue 5 between this DNA's translation and the TCRdb protein of a much larger clone likely reflects a read error; the protein shown is translated from the DNA. This chain joins TRGV9 and TRGJ1 or TRGJ2. TCRdb gives no J gene; it was assigned here by matching the DNA to germline. The CDR3 runs to 14 residues. The ends lost 5 bases at V and 1 base at J; junction bases unmatched: 8. CDR1 GITISATS and CDR2 ISYDGTV come from the germline V gene (reference sequence). This CDR3 is CALWGFPNYYKKLF. The CDR3 DNA reads TGTGCCTTGTGGGGGTTCCCCAATTATTATAAGAAACTCTTT.

This clone was seen many times. The amino acid sequence in TCRdb belongs to a much larger clone and departs from this DNA's translation at residue 13, likely a sequencing read error; the sequence shown is translated from the DNA. The V and J genes are TRGV9 and TRGJP. The J gene, absent from TCRdb, was called here by matching the DNA to germline. This CDR3 comprises 18 residues. Germline-derived CDR1 and CDR2 are GITISATS and ISYDGTV (reference sequence). CDR3 nucleotides: TGTGCCTTGTGGGAGGTTCGAGGGGAAGAGTTGGGCGAAAAAATCAAGGTATTT. As protein: CALWEVRGEELGEKIKVF.

This clone came up many times. The protein held in TCRdb is that of a much larger clone and does not match this DNA's translation at residue 10, likely because of a read error; the protein shown is translated from the DNA. This chain links TRGV3 with TRGJ1 or TRGJ2. Germline matching of the DNA provided the J gene here, since TCRdb leaves it blank. CDR3 length: 17 amino acids. The germline V gene encodes CDR1 VTNTFY and CDR2 YDVSTARD (reference sequence). J lost 0 bases, V lost 0 bases, and 11 bases had no gene match. This CDR3 reads CATWDRRQPANYYKKLF. DNA of the CDR3: TGTGCCACCTGGGACAGGCGACAGCCCGCGAATTATTATAAGAAACTCTTT.

This clone showed up many times. A far more abundant clone sits one base away, making this likely a read error. Distinct nucleotide sequences in the sample also encode this CDR3. The V gene is TRGV4, the J gene TRGJP2. Per the germline V gene, CDR1 is EGSTGY and CDR2 is YDSYTSSV. The CDR3 loop spans 16 amino acids. In DNA form, the CDR3 reads TGTGCCACCTGGGATGTACTCCCCAGTAGTGATAGGATCAAGACGTTT. Its translation: CATWDVLPSSDRIKTF.

There are many counts of this clone. The gene calls are TRGV9 and TRGJ1 or TRGJ2. The CDR3 contains 12 residues. CDR1 is GITISATS and CDR2 is ISYDGTV in the germline V gene (reference sequence). V lost 2 bases, J lost 8 bases, and 6 bases stayed unmatched. The CDR3 DNA is TGTGCCTTGTGGGAGGCTCGGGATAAGAAACTCTTT. It specifies CALWEARDKKLF.

The sample holds many counts of this clone. V is TRGV8 and J is TRGJ1 or TRGJ2. Germline V lookup: CDR1 VENAVY, CDR2 YDSYNSRV. J gave up 0 bases and V 2 bases, and 4 bases lay outside the gene matches. The CDR3 loop spans 14 amino acids. CDR3 loop: CATWDTRNYYKKLF. The DNA for the CDR3 is TGTGCCACCTGGGATACCCGGAATTATTATAAGAAACTCTTT.

The table lists this clone with many counts. The sample carries other DNA sequences with the same CDR3. V gene TRGV9 combines with J gene TRGJP. The J segment lost 4 bases and the V segment lost 2 bases, leaving 8 bases of the junction unmatched. Germline loops: CDR1 GITISATS, CDR2 ISYDGTV (reference sequence). This CDR3 spans 18 amino acids. As DNA, the CDR3 is TGTGCCTTGTGGGAGGCTTATGGCCAAGAGTTGGGCAAAAAAATCAAGGTATTT. This translates into CALWEAYGQELGKKIKVF.

This clone was recorded at least ten times. A much larger clone differs by one base, so this may be a read error. No J gene was assigned, while the V gene was called as TRGV4. The CDR3 spans 11 residues. CDR1 and CDR2 from the germline V gene are EGSTGY and YDSYTSSV. The CDR3 protein is CATWEGAEKLF. The CDR3 DNA reads TGTGCCACCTGGGAGGGTGCGGAGAAGCTCTTT.

This clone came up a few times. The protein TCRdb lists belongs to a much larger clone and differs from this DNA's translation at residue 3, which points to a read error; the protein shown is made from the DNA. V usage is TRGV9 and J usage is TRGJ1 or TRGJ2. The J gene, not given by TCRdb, was assigned here from a germline match of the nucleotide sequence. CDR1 GITISATS and CDR2 ISYDGTV come from the germline V gene (reference sequence). The CDR3 length is 14 residues. The CDR3 is CASWEAASYYKKLF. The CDR3 DNA reads as TGTGCCTCGTGGGAGGCGGCCTCATATTATAAGAAACTCTTT.

There are a few counts of this clone. A read error is likely here: a far larger clone is one base away. This same CDR3 is encoded by further DNA sequences in the sample. V gene TRGV4 was called; the J gene was not. The CDR3 length is 17 residues. From germline, CDR1 is EGSTGY and CDR2 YDSYTSSV. The CDR3 region has the DNA TGTGCCACCTGGGATGGGCCTACGTATAGTAGTGATTGGATTAAGACGTTT. It translates to CATWDGPTYSSDWIKTF.

This clone has at least ten counts. TCRdb attributes to this sequence the protein of a much larger clone, which differs from the DNA translation at residue 12; a read error is likely, and the protein displayed is translated from the DNA. This rearrangement joins TRGV9 to TRGJP. Germline CDR1 GITISATS, CDR2 ISYDGTV (reference sequence). The CDR3 is made up of 16 amino acids. The CDR3 DNA follows: TGTGCCTTGTGGGAGTATCAAGAGTTGGGCAAAAGAATCAAGGTATTT. It specifies CALWEYQELGKRIKVF.

A remark on this clone: This is likely an artifact of a read error, given a far larger clone one base away. It is unclear where the CDR3 begins or ends on the DNA, so no DNA is shown, and the CDR3 is as TCRdb lists it. Other DNA sequences within the sample encode an identical CDR3. This CDR3 is CALWEAIIIRNSLAVEQHLLSQVSIGRIQHF. No J gene was named, though the V gene is TRGV9. The CDR3 is 31 residues long, counting both termini. Germline V gene sequence: CDR1 GITISATS, CDR2 ISYDGTV (reference sequence).

On this clone itself: TCRdb's listed protein matches a much larger clone and diverges from this DNA's translation at residue 3, likely through a read error; the protein shown comes from the DNA. This sequence joins TRGV4 and TRGJ1 or TRGJ2. The J gene was not available in TCRdb and was assigned here by matching the DNA to germline segments. The CDR3 runs to 13 residues. The germline CDR1 and CDR2 sequences are EGSTGY and YDSYTSSV. DNA of the CDR3: TGTGCCTCCTGGGATAACCCTATCTATAAGAAACTCTTT. It specifies CASWDNPIYKKLF.

This clone came up many times. This may arise from a read error, as a much more abundant clone is one base away. In the same sample, other DNA sequences code for this CDR3. The chain uses TRGV2 and TRGJ1 or TRGJ2. The CDR3 runs 12 residues. Germline loops: CDR1 EGSNGY, CDR2 YDSYNSKV. V was clipped by 1 base and J by 4 bases; unmatched bases: 1. The CDR3 loop is CATWDGYYKKLF. The CDR3 bases are TGTGCCACCTGGGACGGATATTATAAGAAACTCTTT.

This clone has ten or more counts. This DNA translates differently at residue 6 from the TCRdb protein, which is that of a much larger clone; a read error is likely, and the protein shown is the DNA's own translation. V usage is TRGV9 and J usage is TRGJ1 or TRGJ2. Trimming removed 9 bases from V and 2 bases from J; junction bases left unmatched: 7. The CDR3 spans 12 residues. CDR1 is GITISATS, CDR2 ISYDGTV, per germline (reference sequence). In DNA, the CDR3 is TGTGCCTTGCGCCTGGATTATTATAAGAAACTCTTT. It is translated as CALRLDYYKKLF.

This clone was recorded at least ten times. The TCRdb protein comes from a much larger clone and disagrees with this DNA's translation at residue 7, likely due to a read error; the protein given here is derived from the DNA. V gene TRGV9 combines with J gene TRGJ1 or TRGJ2. The J gene was not available in TCRdb and was assigned here by matching the DNA to germline segments. V gave up 3 bases and J gave up 4 bases; unmatched junction bases: 6. The V gene's germline CDR1 is GITISATS and CDR2 ISYDGTV (reference sequence). The CDR3 is made up of 13 amino acids. This CDR3 reads CALWEYHYYKKLF. In nucleotides, the CDR3 is TGTGCCTTGTGGGAGTATCACTATTATAAGAAACTCTTT.

This clone appeared many times. The TCRdb protein comes from a much larger clone and disagrees with this DNA's translation at residue 4, likely due to a read error; the protein given here is derived from the DNA. The genes are TRGV9 and TRGJ1 or TRGJ2. The germline CDR1 and CDR2 sequences are GITISATS and ISYDGTV (reference sequence). The CDR3 loop spans 12 amino acids. CDR3 coding DNA: TGTGCCTTGGGGGAGGACTATTATAAGAAACTCTTT. It codes for CALGEDYYKKLF.

This clone was counted between two and nine times. Since a much larger clone is just one base distant, this may be a read error. No J gene was assigned, while the V gene was called as TRGV2. Per the germline V gene, CDR1 is EGSNGY and CDR2 is YDSYNSKV. This CDR3 spans 14 amino acids. The CDR3 protein is CATWDGGLYYNKLF. The CDR3 bases are TGTGCCACCTGGGACGGGGGACTATATTATAATAAACTCTTT.